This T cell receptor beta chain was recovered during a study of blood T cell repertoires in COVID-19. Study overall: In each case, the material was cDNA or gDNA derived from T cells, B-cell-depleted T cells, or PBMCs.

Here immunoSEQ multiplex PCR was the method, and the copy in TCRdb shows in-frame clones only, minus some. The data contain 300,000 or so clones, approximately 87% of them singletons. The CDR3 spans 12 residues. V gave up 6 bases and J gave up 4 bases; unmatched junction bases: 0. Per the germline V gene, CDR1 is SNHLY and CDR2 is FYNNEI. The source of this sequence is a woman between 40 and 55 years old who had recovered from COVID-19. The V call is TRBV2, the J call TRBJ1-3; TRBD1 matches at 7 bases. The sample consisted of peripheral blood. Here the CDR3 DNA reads TGTGCCAGCAGGGACAGGGGAAACACCATATATTTT. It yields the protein CASRDRGNTIYF.